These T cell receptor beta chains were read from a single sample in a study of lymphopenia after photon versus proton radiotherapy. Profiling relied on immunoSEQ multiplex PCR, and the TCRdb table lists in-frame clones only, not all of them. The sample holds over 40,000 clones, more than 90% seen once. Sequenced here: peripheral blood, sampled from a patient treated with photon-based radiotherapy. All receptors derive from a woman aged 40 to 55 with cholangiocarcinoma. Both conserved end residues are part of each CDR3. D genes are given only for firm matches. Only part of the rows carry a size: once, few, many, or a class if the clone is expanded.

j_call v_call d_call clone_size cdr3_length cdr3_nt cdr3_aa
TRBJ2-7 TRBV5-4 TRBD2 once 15 TGTGCCAGCAGCTTGGGAGGGACTAGCGGTTACGAGCAGTACTTC CASSLGGTSGYEQYF
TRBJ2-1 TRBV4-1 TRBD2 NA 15 TGCGCCAGCAGCCAACTAGCGGGCAACTACAATGAGCAGTTCTTC CASSQLAGNYNEQFF
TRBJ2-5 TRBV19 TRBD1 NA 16 TGTGCCAGTAGTATTGCCGGGACAGGGACTGCGAAGACCCAGTACTTC CASSIAGTGTAKTQYF
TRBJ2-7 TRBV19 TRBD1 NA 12 TGTGCCAGTGGGACAGGGGCCTACGAGCAGTACTTC CASGTGAYEQYF
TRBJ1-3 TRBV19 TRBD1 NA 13 TGTGCCAGTAGGGGACAGGGAGGAAACACCATATATTTT CASRGQGGNTIYF
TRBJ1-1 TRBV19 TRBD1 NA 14 TGTGCCAGTAGAGTCGACAGGGGGAACACTGAAGCTTTCTTT CASRVDRGNTEAFF
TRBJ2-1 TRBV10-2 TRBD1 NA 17 TGCGCCAGCAGTAAAAGTTTAATGGACAGGGAATACAATGAGCAGTTCTTC CASSKSLMDREYNEQFF
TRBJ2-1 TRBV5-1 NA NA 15 TGCGCCAGCAGCTTGGAACAGCCAGCCTACAATGAGCAGTTCTTC CASSLEQPAYNEQFF
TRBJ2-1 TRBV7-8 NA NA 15 TGTGCCAGCAGCTTAGTCGGGGGCGGGTACAATGAGCAGTTCTTC CASSLVGGGYNEQFF
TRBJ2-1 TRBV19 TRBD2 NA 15 TGTGCCAGCTCTCAAGCGGGAGGAGCCTACAATGAGCAGTTCTTC CASSQAGGAYNEQFF